The rows below give T cell receptor beta chains drawn from one sample of a study of OX40 agonist ivuxolimab in advanced cancers. TCRdb's table, derived via immunoSEQ multiplex PCR, lists solely in-frame clones and lacks some. There are roughly 47,000 clones in the sample; about 89% occur only once, and approximately 10% lies in the top ten. Sequenced here: CD4+ or CD8+ T cells sorted from blood, sampled in a trial of the OX40 agonist ivuxolimab. The source is an adult with an advanced solid tumor such as melanoma, head and neck, liver or kidney cancer. The CDR3 runs from the conserved cysteine through the conserved F or W. A D gene is named only where the DNA matches it firmly. Expanded clones are given a class, and other clones once, few, many or no size at all.

j_call | cdr3_length | v_call | d_call | clone_size | cdr3_aa | cdr3_nt
TRBJ2-3 | 16 | TRBV27 | . | . | CASSPSQGLSADTQYF | TGTGCCAGCAGTCCTAGCCAGGGGTTAAGCGCAGATACGCAGTATTTT
TRBJ1-4 | 13 | TRBV25-1 | TRBD1 | . | CASSAGGGEKLFF | TGTGCCAGCAGTGCAGGGGGTGGTGAAAAACTGTTTTTT
TRBJ1-1 | 14 | TRBV19 | . | . | CASSILEGGTEAFF | TGTGCCAGTAGTATACTGGAGGGTGGGACTGAAGCTTTCTTT
TRBJ2-1 | 16 | TRBV9 | TRBD1 | . | CASSDRRGPGGNEQFF | TGTGCCAGCAGCGACCGAAGGGGGCCGGGTGGGAATGAGCAGTTCTTC
TRBJ2-3 | 18 | TRBV5-1 | TRBD2 | . | CASSSGLAGGRSTDTQYF | TGCGCCAGCAGCTCAGGACTAGCGGGAGGGCGAAGCACAGATACGCAGTATTTT
TRBJ2-7 | 14 | TRBV6-5 | TRBD1 | once | CASSPGQGKYEQYF | TGTGCCAGCAGTCCCGGACAGGGGAAATACGAGCAGTACTTC
TRBJ2-1 | 14 | TRBV12-5 | TRBD1 | . | CASGGTEKRNEQFF | TGTGCTAGTGGTGGGACAGAGAAGAGGAATGAGCAGTTCTTC
TRBJ2-7 | 14 | TRBV7-2 | TRBD1 | few | CASSLNRGFYEQYF | TGTGCCAGCAGCTTAAACAGGGGGTTCTACGAGCAGTACTTC
TRBJ2-7 | 16 | TRBV28 | . | once | CASSLRSRINSYEQYF | TGTGCCAGCAGTTTAAGGTCCAGAATAAACTCCTACGAGCAGTACTTC
TRBJ2-7 | 13 | TRBV19 | . | . | CASSTTVIYEQYF | TGTGCCAGTAGTACAACAGTTATCTACGAGCAGTACTTC
TRBJ2-5 | 13 | TRBV13 | . | . | CASSFGQGETQYF | TGTGCCAGCAGCTTTGGCCAGGGGGAGACCCAGTACTTC
TRBJ2-7 | 14 | TRBV9 | TRBD2 | . | CASSPPTSGYEQYF | TGTGCCAGCAGCCCCCCGACTAGCGGCTACGAGCAGTACTTC
TRBJ2-7 | 19 | TRBV7-9 | TRBD1 | . | CASRRIRDRGPPWAYEQYF | TGTGCCAGCAGGCGAATCCGGGACAGGGGTCCCCCATGGGCCTACGAGCAGTACTTC
TRBJ2-2 | 13 | TRBV11-3 | . | . | CASSTQNTGELFF | TGTGCCAGCAGTACCCAGAACACCGGGGAGCTGTTTTTT
TRBJ1-1 | 14 | TRBV2 | . | . | CAILSRGPGSEAFF | TGTGCCATACTTTCCCGGGGCCCGGGGTCTGAAGCTTTCTTT
TRBJ2-1 | 14 | TRBV9 | TRBD2 | . | CASSSSGDYNEQFF | TGTGCCAGCAGCTCTAGCGGGGACTACAATGAGCAGTTCTTC
TRBJ2-1 | 18 | TRBV12-5 | . | . | CASAPGAYRERYYNEQFF | TGTGCTAGTGCCCCGGGCGCCTACAGAGAGAGATACTACAATGAGCAGTTCTTC
TRBJ2-2 | 18 | TRBV13 | TRBD1 | . | CASSSYRDRGTNTGELFF | TGTGCCAGCAGCTCCTACCGGGACAGGGGAACGAACACCGGGGAGCTGTTTTTT
TRBJ2-1 | 15 | TRBV6-6 | . | . | CASSTQGGRYNEQFF | TGTGCCAGCAGCACTCAGGGGGGCCGTTACAATGAGCAGTTCTTC
TRBJ2-1 | 15 | TRBV27 | . | . | CASSRDSLSYNEQFF | TGTGCCAGCAGCCGCGACAGTCTCTCCTACAATGAGCAGTTCTTC
TRBJ2-3 | 14 | TRBV7-7 | . | . | CASSLPEGTDTQYF | TGTGCTAGCAGCTTACCGGAGGGGACAGATACGCAGTATTTT
TRBJ1-5 | 12 | TRBV5-6 | . | . | CASSLGSQPQHF | TGTGCCAGCAGCTTGGGGTCTCAGCCCCAGCATTTT
TRBJ2-1 | 11 | TRBV11-3 | . | . | CASSFYDEQFF | TGTGCCAGCAGCTTCTACGATGAGCAGTTCTTC